The 20 T cell receptor beta chains below were found in one sample sequenced in a study of T-cell reconstitution after alpha-beta-depleted transplantation in children (dated by TCRdb to about 2016). The method was PCR. Sequencing was performed on an Illumina HiSeq 2500. To normalize quantification of the TCRbeta repertoire, the TCR libraries were built with molecular barcoding that relied on unique molecular identifiers. In-frame beta chains were kept once TCRdb had trimmed the public reads at Q25 with fastp and called clones with MiXCR. Identical CDR3 proteins give one entry, which carries the most common genes and DNA. The table for this sample lists 100,000 or so distinct CDR3 sequences; 4.5% to 7.5% of them were counted only once. 6.1% of the sample is held by the ten biggest clonotypes. The time point label of this sample denotes: day 60 (about 2 months) after transplantation. The sample's treatment or condition label, decoded: allogeneic hematopoietic cell transplantation with graft depleted of TCRalphabeta T cells and CD19 B cells.

Sequenced material: PBMCs, mostly from graft donor cells, taken 60 days after TCRalphabeta/CD19-depleted stem cell transplant. The origin of the receptors is a female patient younger than 10 who had a stem cell transplant for Fanconi anemia, so the T cells may come from the graft donor.

Many counts were recorded for this clonotype. The V and J genes are TRBV7-3 and TRBJ2-7; the D gene could be TRBD1 or TRBD2 (5 bases each). CDR1 is SGHTA and CDR2 is FQGTGA in the germline V gene. The CDR3 has 13 amino acids. V was trimmed by 1 base and J by 6 bases, leaving 10 bases between them. CDR3 in DNA: TGTGCCAGCAGCTTAATCCGGGACGGCGAGCAGTACTTC. Residues: CASSLIRDGEQYF.

This clonotype was seen repeatedly, ten times or more. The V gene is TRBV7-9, the J gene TRBJ1-4, with D hard to call. The germline CDR1 and CDR2 sequences are SEHNR and FQNEAQ (reference sequence). V gave up 6 bases and J gave up 12 bases, with 11 bases separating them. This CDR3 has 11 amino acids. This chain's CDR3 is CASRGFGELFF. DNA for the CDR3: TGTGCCAGCAGAGGGTTCGGGGAACTGTTTTTT.

This clonotype has a count of ten or more. V is TRBV14 and J is TRBJ2-2, with 9 nucleotides matching TRBD2. In germline, CDR1 is SGHDN, CDR2 FVKESK. CDR3 length equals 16 residues. V dropped 4 bases and J dropped 5; count of bases not matched to a gene: 8. In DNA form, the CDR3 reads TGTGCCAGCAGCCGAAGACTAGCGGCCACAACCGGGGAGCTGTTTTTT. Amino acid sequence: CASSRRLAATTGELFF.

The gene calls are TRBV6-5 and TRBJ2-7, with 9 bases fitting TRBD2. CDR1 is MNHEY and CDR2 is SVGAGI in the germline V gene. The CDR3 extends over 15 amino acids. After removal of 2 bases from V and 2 bases from J, the junction contained 4 bases not matched to a gene. The CDR3, as DNA: TGTGCCAGCAGTTACATCGCGGGGGGGCCCTACGAGCAGTACTTC. Translation gives CASSYIAGGPYEQYF.

This clonotype was detected ten times or more. In DNA form, the CDR3 reads TGCAGCGTTGGTACGAGGCATGAGCAGTTCTTC. Amino acids: CSVGTRHEQFF. The rearrangement uses TRBV29-1 and TRBJ2-1; D ambiguous. The V and J ends lost 4 bases and 8 bases respectively, with 9 bases between them. Germline loops: CDR1 SQVTM, CDR2 ANQGSEA. CDR3 length: 11 amino acids.

This clonotype was counted at least ten times. The chain joins TRBV25-1 to TRBJ2-1; 9 nucleotides align to TRBD2. This CDR3 has 15 amino acids. Germline V lookup: CDR1 MGHDK, CDR2 SYGVNS. V gave up 4 bases and J gave up 2 bases; unmatched junction bases: 3. The CDR3, as DNA: TGTGCCAGCAGTGCTACTAGCGGGCCCTACAATGAGCAGTTCTTC. Translated: CASSATSGPYNEQFF.

This clonotype was seen at least ten times. The chain combines TRBV28 with TRBJ2-2; D is undetermined. V gave up 2 bases and J gave up 6 bases, with 4 bases separating them. Per the germline V gene, CDR1 is MDHEN and CDR2 is SYDVKM. This CDR3 comprises 12 residues. CDR3 nucleotide sequence: TGTGCCAGCAGTTTACTAGCCGGGGAGCTGTTTTTT. Translated: CASSLLAGELFF.

This clonotype occurred many times. The J gene is TRBJ2-1, the V gene TRBV28; D may be TRBD1 (6 bases). Germline values: CDR1 MDHEN, CDR2 SYDVKM. V dropped 10 bases and J dropped 12 bases, with 25 bases sitting between them. The length of the CDR3 is 14 residues. CDR3 in DNA: TGTGCCACCTTAGACAGGCGTATCTATAGTGGGCAGTTCTTC. Translating gives CATLDRRIYSGQFF. Filled out from reference TRBV28 and TRBJ2-1, the complete variable domain reads DVKVTQSSRYLVKRTGEKVFLECVQDMDHENMFWYRQDPGLGLRLIYFSYDVKMKEKGDIPEGYSVSREKKERFSLILESASTNQTSMYLCATLDRRIYSGQFFGPGTRLTVL.

The rearrangement uses TRBV20-1 and TRBJ2-5; D is possibly TRBD1 (5 bases). V was shortened by 6 bases and J by 1 base, with 12 bases between the two germline ends. The CDR3 length is 13 residues. Germline lookup yields CDR1 DFQATT and CDR2 SNEGSKA (reference sequence). The CDR3 DNA follows: TGCAGTGCCCGCTACAGGAGCCAAGAGACCCAGTACTTC. Residues: CSARYRSQETQYF.

This clonotype was found a few times. This sequence joins TRBV7-2 and TRBJ2-7; the match to TRBD2 covers 11 bases. The CDR3 spans 15 residues. After removal of 0 bases from V and 2 bases from J, the junction contained 0 bases not matched to a gene. Germline CDR1 SGHTA, CDR2 FQGNSA. This CDR3 is CASSLASGGAYEQYF. In DNA, the CDR3 is TGTGCCAGCAGCTTAGCTAGCGGGGGGGCCTACGAGCAGTACTTC.

This clonotype has a count of ten or more. The chain joins TRBV7-2 to TRBJ2-3; 12 bases line up with TRBD2. After removal of 6 bases from V and 0 bases from J, the junction contained 10 bases not matched to a gene. This CDR3 spans 18 amino acids. CDR1 and CDR2 from the germline V gene are SGHTA and FQGNSA. As DNA, the CDR3 is TGTGCCAGCAGTTTCGCTAGCGGGGGGGCCCCTAGCACAGATACGCAGTATTTT. It yields the protein CASSFASGGAPSTDTQYF.

This clonotype was recorded many times. J is TRBJ2-1 and V is TRBV7-3; the match to TRBD1 covers 8 bases. This CDR3 spans 15 amino acids. After removal of 4 bases from V and 1 base from J, the junction contained 3 bases not matched to a gene. Germline V CDR1 and CDR2: SGHTA, FQGTGA. CDR3 DNA: TGTGCCAGCAGCTCGGGACAGGAGTCCTACAATGAGCAGTTCTTC. It encodes CASSSGQESYNEQFF.

Comment on this clonotype: This may come from a read error, since a much larger clone is one base off. This chain joins TRBV2 and TRBJ2-1, with 12 positions matching TRBD2. Germline loops: CDR1 SNHLY, CDR2 FYNNEI. The CDR3 covers 18 residues. V lost 8 bases to trimming and J lost 6 bases; unmatched junction nucleotides: 17. Here the CDR3 DNA reads TGTGCCAGCTGTTTATGGGCTAGCGGGGGGGCAGAAATCAATGAGCAGTTCTTC. Protein product: CASCLWASGGAEINEQFF.

The J gene is TRBJ2-7, the V gene TRBV9; D uncertain. The CDR3 spans 13 residues. V lost 1 base and J 4 bases, leaving 9 bases between the germline ends. Germline V gives CDR1 SGDLS, CDR2 YYNGEE. The CDR3 sequence is CASSVSPVYEQYF. The CDR3 DNA reads as TGTGCCAGCAGCGTATCGCCTGTGTACGAGCAGTACTTC.

In this sample, this clonotype turned up many times. This rearrangement joins TRBV11-1 to TRBJ2-3, with D possibly TRBD2 on 7 matching bases. The CDR3 is made up of 19 amino acids. Germline V gene lookup returns CDR1 SGHAT and CDR2 FQDESV (reference sequence). V lost 4 bases and J lost 0, with 23 bases in between. DNA of the CDR3: TGTGCCAGCAGCTCCCGAATTGGGGGGGCGGGACTCAGCACAGATACGCAGTATTTT. Amino acids: CASSSRIGGAGLSTDTQYF.

This clonotype showed up many times. The chain combines TRBV7-3 with TRBJ2-3; 12 nucleotides align to TRBD2. Germline CDR1 and CDR2: SGHTA and FQGTGA. After removal of 5 bases from V and 1 base from J, the junction contained 13 bases not matched to a gene. The CDR3 length is 19 residues. CDR3 DNA sequence: TGTGCCAGCAGCAGAGGACTAGCGGGATGGGTGTCTGGCACAGATACGCAGTATTTT. Translated, it gives CASSRGLAGWVSGTDTQYF.

In this sample, this clonotype turned up many times. The V gene is TRBV21-1, the J gene TRBJ2-7; the DNA was not compared with TRBD1, the D call given in the table. TRBV21-1 is classified as a pseudogene. This CDR3 has 15 amino acids. The CDR3, as DNA: TGTGCCAGCAGCTTCGTCCGGGACAGGGGACACGAGCAGTACTTC. Residues: CASSFVRDRGHEQYF.

This clonotype was recorded many times. The rearrangement uses TRBV6-1 and TRBJ2-7; no reliable D call. The CDR3 runs 15 residues. CDR1 MNHNS and CDR2 SASEGT come from the germline V gene. The germline V and J ends were trimmed by 4 bases and 4 bases, with 17 bases remaining between them. The CDR3 sequence is CASSGHHAPSYEQYF. Here the CDR3 DNA reads TGTGCCAGCAGTGGACATCATGCCCCTAGTTACGAGCAGTACTTC.

There are many counts of this clonotype. The chain has TRBV13 and TRBJ2-2; D gene unclear. Per the germline V gene, CDR1 is PRHDT and CDR2 is FYEKMQ (reference sequence). V was shortened by 3 bases and J by 5 bases, with 7 bases between the two germline ends. This CDR3 region has 13 residues. CDR3 region: CASSFLGTGELFF. The CDR3 DNA is TGTGCCAGCAGCTTTCTGGGAACCGGGGAGCTGTTTTTT.

The V gene is TRBV25-1, the J gene TRBJ2-7, with TRBD2 as a possible D gene (6 bases). This CDR3 is built from 12 residues. V was clipped by 3 bases and J by 6 bases, with 9 bases between them. Germline CDR1 MGHDK, CDR2 SYGVNS. In DNA, the CDR3 is TGTGCCAGCAGTGATTATAGCGGCGAGCAGTACTTC. Its protein product is CASSDYSGEQYF.